This T cell receptor (beta chain) was found in a study of cytomegalovirus exposure and HLA in healthy donors. Background on the study: Under 90% of more than 300 genotyped donors fell in the Caucasian-associated ancestry cluster.

Concerning this clone itself: The target antigen is unknown.

Vbeta (60) and Jbeta (13) primers were used in the PCR. Assay used: immunoSEQ multiplex PCR; TCRdb lists only in-frame clones, some missing. The sample lists 100,000 to 150,000 clones, 17% occurring once. Study outcomes and limitations: TCR beta V- and J-gene trimming was later associated with a missense DCLRE1C variant. Later on, an analysis found that several of the most significant clusters appeared to be linked to common viral pathogens, which included parvovirus B19.

The receptor comes from a female donor in good health and CMV-seropositive. Sequencing was done on a sample of PBMCs.

This CDR3 reads CAWARGSLYEQYF. CDR3 DNA sequence: TGTGCCTGGGCCCGGGGTTCTCTCTACGAGCAGTACTTC. The V call is TRBV30, the J call TRBJ2-7; D might be TRBD2 (5 bases). Germline assignment: CDR1 GTSNPN and CDR2 SVGIG (reference sequence). The germline V and J ends were trimmed by 5 bases and 3 bases, with 14 bases remaining between them. CDR3 size: 13 residues.